This T cell receptor beta chain was observed in a study of OX40 agonist ivuxolimab in advanced cancers. Study-wide context: Given to patients was ivuxolimab, an agonistic anti-OX40 (CD134) antibody. Mean age about 60 years, range about 23 to 80; just over 80% male. Points from the study as a whole: Mean expanded clone counts were higher in CD8+ than CD4+ T cells.

This clone was observed a few times. Its antigen is still unknown. Trimming shortened V by 4 bases and J by 8 bases, and 15 bases separated the two germline ends. The CDR3 length is 13 residues. Looked up from germline, CDR1 is SGDLS and CDR2 is YYNGEE. Clones were read by immunoSEQ multiplex PCR, and TCRdb kept only the in-frame ones, dropping some. The top ten hold 0.58% of the sample, which has about 41,000 clones, roughly 90% seen once. This sequence originates from an adult with an advanced solid tumor such as melanoma, head and neck, liver or kidney cancer. Sequencing was performed on CD4+ or CD8+ T cells sorted from blood, taken in a trial of the OX40 agonist ivuxolimab. V usage is TRBV9 and J usage is TRBJ1-1, with D maybe TRBD1 (6 bases). The CDR3 region has the DNA TGTGCCAGCAGCACCCATCAGGGGACCGAAGCTTTCTTT. As protein: CASSTHQGTEAFF.